This T cell receptor (beta chain) was sequenced in a study of tumor and adjacent non-tumor tissue in lung cancer. Study-level findings and limits: Tumor TCR diversity, when higher, was linked to shorter survival.

No cell sorting was done before RNA was extracted from the tissue. This CDR3 region has 13 residues. V was clipped by 4 bases and J by 7 bases; unmatched bases: 3. Germline CDR1 reads SEHNR; CDR2 reads FQNEAQ (reference sequence). A modified ARM-PCR protocol with three rounds of nested PCR amplified TCRbeta. Via MiXCR, TCRdb re-called the multiplex PCR reads, giving one row per CDR3 protein. Among about 80,000 distinct CDR3 sequences, over 55% were seen once, and the ten largest hold around 10%. This clonotype occurred many times. Its target is unknown. Sequenced sample: lung tumor tissue. The chain joins TRBV7-9 to TRBJ1-4; 7 nucleotides match TRBD1. The TCR was taken from a middle-aged woman with non-small cell lung cancer. The CDR3, as DNA: TGTGCCAGCAGCTCCAGGGGGGGTGAAAAACTGTTTTTT. It encodes CASSSRGGEKLFF. Complete variable domain (other parts from reference TRBV7-9 and TRBJ1-4): DTGVSQNPRHKITKRGQNVTFRCDPISEHNRLYWYRQTLGQGPEFLTYFQNEAQLEKSRLLSDRFSAERPKGSFSTLEIQRTEQGDSAMYLCASSSRGGEKLFFGSGTQLSVL.